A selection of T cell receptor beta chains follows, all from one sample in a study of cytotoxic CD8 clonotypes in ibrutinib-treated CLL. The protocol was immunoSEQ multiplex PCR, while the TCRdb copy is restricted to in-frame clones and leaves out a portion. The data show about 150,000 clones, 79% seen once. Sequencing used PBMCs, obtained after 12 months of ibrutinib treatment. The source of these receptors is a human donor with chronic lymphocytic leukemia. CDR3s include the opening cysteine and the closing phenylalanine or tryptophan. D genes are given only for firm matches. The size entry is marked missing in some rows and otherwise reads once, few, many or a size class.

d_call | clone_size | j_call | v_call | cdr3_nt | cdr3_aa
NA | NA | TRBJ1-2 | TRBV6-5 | TGTGCCAGCAGTTACTTGAGGGGCGACAACTACACCTTC | CASSYLRGDNYTF
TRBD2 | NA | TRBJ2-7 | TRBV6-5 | TGTGCCAGCGGCGGGAGATACTCCTACGAGCAGTACTTC | CASGGRYSYEQYF
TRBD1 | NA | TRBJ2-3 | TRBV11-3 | TGTGCCAGCAGCATCGGACAGGCTACAGATACGCAGTATTTT | CASSIGQATDTQYF
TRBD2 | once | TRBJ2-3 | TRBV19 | TGTGCCAGTCAAAGTAGCGGGAGTACAGATACGCAGTATTTT | CASQSSGSTDTQYF
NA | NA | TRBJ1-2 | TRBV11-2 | TGTGCCAGCAGCCCTCATAGTGGGGGCACCTATGGCTACACCTTC | CASSPHSGGTYGYTF
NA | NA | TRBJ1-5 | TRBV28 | TGTGCCAGCAGACCTACAGGGATCAATCAGCCCCAGCATTTT | CASRPTGINQPQHF
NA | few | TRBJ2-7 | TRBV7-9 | TGTGCCAGCACGGCGTCCTACGAGCAGTACTTC | CASTASYEQYF
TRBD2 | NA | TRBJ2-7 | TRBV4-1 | TGCGCCAGCAGCCAAGGTGGGGCTAGCGGAGCCTACGAGCAGTACTTC | CASSQGGASGAYEQYF
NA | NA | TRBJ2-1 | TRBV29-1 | TGCAGCGGGCACGGCGGCAATGAGCAGTTCTTC | CSGHGGNEQFF
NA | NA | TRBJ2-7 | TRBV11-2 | TGTGCCAGCAGCGTAGTTCGGGGGCGCTGGGTATTCTACGAGCAGTACTTC | CASSVVRGRWVFYEQYF
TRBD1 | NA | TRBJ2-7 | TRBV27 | TGTGCCAGCAGTAAAAACAGGGGCGAGCAGTACTTC | CASSKNRGEQYF
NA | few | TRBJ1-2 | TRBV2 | TGTGCCAGCACATACAGCGATCGGGGCGGCTACACCTTC | CASTYSDRGGYTF
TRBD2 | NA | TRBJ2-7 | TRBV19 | TGTGCCAGTAGTTTAGGACTAGCGGATACCTACGAGCAGTACTTC | CASSLGLADTYEQYF
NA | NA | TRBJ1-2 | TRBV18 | TGTGCCAGCTCACCACCAATGAAGAGGGGCTATGGCTACACCTTC | CASSPPMKRGYGYTF
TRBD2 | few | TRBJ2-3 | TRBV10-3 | TGTGCCATCAGTGATCCTCCGGGAGGCCAAAGTACGCAGTATTTT | CAISDPPGGQSTQYF
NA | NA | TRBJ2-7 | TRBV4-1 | TGCGCCAGCAGCCAGGGAGGGGGGCGCGAGCAGTACTTC | CASSQGGGREQYF
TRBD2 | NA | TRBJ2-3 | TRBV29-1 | TGCAGCGTAAGTCCCGGGAGGGCGGTAGATACGCAGTATTTT | CSVSPGRAVDTQYF
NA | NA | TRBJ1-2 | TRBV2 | TGTGCCAGCAGGGCCCTCGCGGCGGATGGCTACACCTTC | CASRALAADGYTF
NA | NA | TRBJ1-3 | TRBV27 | TGTGCCAGCAGTTCTTCTGGTTTTGGCGCCATATATTTT | CASSSSGFGAIYF
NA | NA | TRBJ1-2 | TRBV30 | TGTGCCACGGGAGCAGGGCAATACTATGGCTACACCTTC | CATGAGQYYGYTF
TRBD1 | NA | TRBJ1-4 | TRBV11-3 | TGTGCCAGCAGCCCACGGGACAGGGCTGCAACTAATGAAAAACTGTTTTTT | CASSPRDRAATNEKLFF
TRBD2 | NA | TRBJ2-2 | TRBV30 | TGTGCCTGGGGGACTAGCAGGAGTACCGGGGAGCTGTTTTTT | CAWGTSRSTGELFF
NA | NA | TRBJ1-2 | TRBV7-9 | TGTGCCAGCAGCATGGGGACGTATGGCTACACCTTC | CASSMGTYGYTF
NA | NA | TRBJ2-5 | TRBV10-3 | TGTGCCATCAGTGAGTCAGGGGCTACCCAGTACTTC | CAISESGATQYF
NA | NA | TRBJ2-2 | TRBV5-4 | TGTGCCAGCAGCTTCCAGGACACCGGGGAGCTGTTTTTT | CASSFQDTGELFF
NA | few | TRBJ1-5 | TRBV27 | TGTGCCAGCAGTTTGCATCCGGGGGCTGGCAATCAGCCCCAGCATTTT | CASSLHPGAGNQPQHF
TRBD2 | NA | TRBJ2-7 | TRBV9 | TGTGCCAGCAGCTTGAGACCATCCGGGGGGAGCTCCTACGAGCAGTACTTC | CASSLRPSGGSSYEQYF
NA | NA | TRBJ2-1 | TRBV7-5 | TGTGTCAGAAGCCCCACGGCTAGCGGGATATACAATGAGCAGTTCTTC | CVRSPTASGIYNEQFF
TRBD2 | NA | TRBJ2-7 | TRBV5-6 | TGTGCCAGCAGCTTCATGTGGCCCGGGATAGCGGGACACGAGCAGTACTTC | CASSFMWPGIAGHEQYF
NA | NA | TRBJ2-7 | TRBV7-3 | TGTGCCAGCAGCCCGACCAGACTGGACGAGCAGTACTTC | CASSPTRLDEQYF
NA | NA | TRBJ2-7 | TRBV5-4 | TGTGCCAGCAGCTCCCGAGTAGGCGAGCAGTACTTC | CASSSRVGEQYF
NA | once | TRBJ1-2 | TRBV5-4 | TGTGCCAGCAGCTGGGGTGGTGGCTACACCTTC | CASSWGGGYTF